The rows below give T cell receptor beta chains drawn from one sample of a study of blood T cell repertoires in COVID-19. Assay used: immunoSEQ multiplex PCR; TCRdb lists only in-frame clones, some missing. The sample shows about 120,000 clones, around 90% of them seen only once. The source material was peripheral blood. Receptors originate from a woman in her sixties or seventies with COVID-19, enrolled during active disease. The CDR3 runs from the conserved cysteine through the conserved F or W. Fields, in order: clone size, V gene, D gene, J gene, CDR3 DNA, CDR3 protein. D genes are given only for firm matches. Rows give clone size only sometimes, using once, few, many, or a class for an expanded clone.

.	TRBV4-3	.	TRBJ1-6	TGCGCCAGCAGCCAAGATAGTCTTCGGGGGAATTCACCCCTCCACTTT	CASSQDSLRGNSPLHF
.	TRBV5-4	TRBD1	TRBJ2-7	TGTGCCAGCAGCACTCATACGGGACAGGGGGCCTACGAGCAGTACTTC	CASSTHTGQGAYEQYF
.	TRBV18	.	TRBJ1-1	TGTGCCAGCTCACCGTCCGTCGGGGAGGGGACTGAAGCTTTCTTT	CASSPSVGEGTEAFF
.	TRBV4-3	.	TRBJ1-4	TGCGCCAGCAGCCAAATCCGCGGTAATGAAAAACTGTTTTTT	CASSQIRGNEKLFF
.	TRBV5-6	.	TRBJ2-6	TGTGCCAGCAGCTTGCGAGCTTCTGGGGCCAACGTCCTGACTTTC	CASSLRASGANVLTF
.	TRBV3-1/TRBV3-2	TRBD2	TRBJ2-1	TGTGCCAGCAGCCAAGGGCGGGGGGTGTACAATGAGCAGTTCTTC	CASSQGRGVYNEQFF
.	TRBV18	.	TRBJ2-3	TGTGCCAGCTCACCGCGTTTGCCGGGGCCCCGGGGGACAGATACGCAGTATTTT	CASSPRLPGPRGTDTQYF
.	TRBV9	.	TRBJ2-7	TGTGCCAGCAGCCCTACCCAAGGAGTTGGGGGGTCCGAGCAGTACTTC	CASSPTQGVGGSEQYF
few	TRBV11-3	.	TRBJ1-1	TGTGCCAGCAGCTCAGGGGCGGGCACTGAAGCTTTCTTT	CASSSGAGTEAFF
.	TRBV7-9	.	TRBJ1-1	TGTGCCAGCAGCTTTCCAGGGTGGGTTTTGCCTGAAGCTTTCTTT	CASSFPGWVLPEAFF